Listed below are T cell receptor beta chains from one sample, sequenced in a study of blood T cell repertoires in COVID-19. Repertoires were generated with immunoSEQ multiplex PCR, while TCRdb's copy carries only in-frame clones and drops some. The table has hundreds of thousands of clones, roughly nine tenths seen once. Input material: peripheral blood. These receptor sequences come from a man aged 60-69 years who had recovered from COVID-19. Both conserved end residues are part of each CDR3. The D gene is left open where the match is weak. Size is stated for part of the rows, as once, few or many counts, or as a class when the clone is expanded.

-	TRBV5-4	-	TRBJ1-1	TGTGCCAGCAGCGTACAGGGTGGAATTGAAGCTTTCTTT	CASSVQGGIEAFF
-	TRBV19	-	TRBJ2-5	TGTGCCAGTAGTAGGGCAGGCCACCAAGAGACCCAGTACTTC	CASSRAGHQETQYF
-	TRBV5-1	-	TRBJ2-2	TGCGCCAGCAGCCCGATAGCCCGGGACACCGGGGAGCTGTTTTTT	CASSPIARDTGELFF
-	TRBV4-1	TRBD2	TRBJ2-2	TGCGCCAGCAGCCATGGCCTAGCGGGGGGGCGAGGGAACACCGGGGAGCTGTTTTTT	CASSHGLAGGRGNTGELFF
-	TRBV19	-	TRBJ2-1	TGTGCCAGTATCGACGTCCGGGAGGAGCAGTTCTTC	CASIDVREEQFF
-	TRBV2	TRBD1	TRBJ1-2	TGTGCCAGCAGTGATGGGACAGCGGCTGCTAACTATGGCTACACCTTC	CASSDGTAAANYGYTF
-	TRBV19	TRBD1	TRBJ1-4	TGTGCCAGCACGGACAGGGGTCGGGATGAAAAACTGTTTTTT	CASTDRGRDEKLFF
-	TRBV27	TRBD1	TRBJ1-2	TGTGCCAGCAGTTGGGGACAGGGGAAAGGCTACACCTTC	CASSWGQGKGYTF
-	TRBV5-5	-	TRBJ1-2	TGTGCCAGCAGCTTGGCGGGTAAGGTCGATGGCTACACCTTC	CASSLAGKVDGYTF
-	TRBV10-2	-	TRBJ2-2	TGCGCCAGCAAAAGACATGGGACCGGGGAGCTGTTTTTT	CASKRHGTGELFF
-	TRBV9	-	TRBJ2-1	TGTGCCAGCAGCCCCGTGGGGGGGGCCTTATACGATGAGCAGTTCTTC	CASSPVGGALYDEQFF
once	TRBV12-2	-	TRBJ2-5	TGTGCAAGTCGTAAACAGGGGTATCGAGAGACCCAGTACTTC	CASRKQGYRETQYF
-	TRBV7-9	-	TRBJ2-2	TGTGCCAGCAGCCTGCTAAGCGGCACCGGGGAGCTGTTTTTT	CASSLLSGTGELFF
-	TRBV24-1	TRBD1	TRBJ2-2	TGTGCCACCAGGGAACAGGGGGCAACGAACACCGGGGAGCTGTTTTTT	CATREQGATNTGELFF
-	TRBV18	-	TRBJ2-2	TGTGCCAGCCCCAGGGGCCTCGGGAACACCGGGGAGCTGTTTTTT	CASPRGLGNTGELFF
-	TRBV3-1/TRBV3-2	TRBD2	TRBJ2-1	TGTGCCAGCAGAGGGACTAGCGGGGTCAGGTCCTACAATGAGCAGTTCTTC	CASRGTSGVRSYNEQFF
-	TRBV6-5	-	TRBJ2-4	TGTGCCAGCAGCGGGGGAGACAGCAACATTCAGTACTTC	CASSGGDSNIQYF
-	TRBV3-1/TRBV3-2	-	TRBJ2-7	TGTGCCAGCAGCCCCAGTTTCGACTCCTACGAGCAGTACTTC	CASSPSFDSYEQYF
few	TRBV7-2	TRBD1	TRBJ2-7	TGTGCCAGCAGCAAGCGGACAGGGGGCCAGTACGAGCAGTACTTC	CASSKRTGGQYEQYF
-	TRBV5-1	TRBD2	TRBJ2-2	TGCGCCAGCAGCGATCCGACTAGCGCGGGCACCGGGGAGCTGTTTTTT	CASSDPTSAGTGELFF